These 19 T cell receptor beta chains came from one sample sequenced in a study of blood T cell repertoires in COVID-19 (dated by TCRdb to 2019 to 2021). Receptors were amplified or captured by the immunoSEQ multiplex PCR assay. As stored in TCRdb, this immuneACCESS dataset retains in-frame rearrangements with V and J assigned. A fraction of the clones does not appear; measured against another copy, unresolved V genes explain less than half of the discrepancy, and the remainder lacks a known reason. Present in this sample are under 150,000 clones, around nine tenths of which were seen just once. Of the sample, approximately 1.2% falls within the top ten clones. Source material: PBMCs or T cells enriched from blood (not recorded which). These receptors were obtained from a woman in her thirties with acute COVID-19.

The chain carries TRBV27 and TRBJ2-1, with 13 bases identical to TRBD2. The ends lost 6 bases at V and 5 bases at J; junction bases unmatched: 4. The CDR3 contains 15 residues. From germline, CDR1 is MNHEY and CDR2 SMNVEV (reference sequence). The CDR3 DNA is TGTGCCAGCAGCTCCGGGACTAGCGGGGACAATGAGCAGTTCTTC. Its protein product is CASSSGTSGDNEQFF.

The CDR3 nucleotides read TGCAGCGTTGACCCACAGGGAAAGGCGTTTCTGGGCGGCTACACCTTC. Protein sequence: CSVDPQGKAFLGGYTF. The rearrangement links TRBV29-1 to TRBJ1-2, with D perhaps TRBD1 (6 bases). Trimming removed 3 bases at V and 8 bases at J, with 25 bases between. The CDR3 is 16 amino acids. The germline CDR1 and CDR2 sequences are SQVTM and ANQGSEA. The full variable domain, completed using reference TRBV29-1 and TRBJ1-2, is SAVISQKPSRDICQRGTSLTIQCQVDSQVTMMFWYRQQPGQSLTLIATANQGSEATYESGFVIDKFPISRPNLTFSTLTVSNMSPEDSSIYLCSVDPQGKAFLGGYTFGSGTRLTVV.

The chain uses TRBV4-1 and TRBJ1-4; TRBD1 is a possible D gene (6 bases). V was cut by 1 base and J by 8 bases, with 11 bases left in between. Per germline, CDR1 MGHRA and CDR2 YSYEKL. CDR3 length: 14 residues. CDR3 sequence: CASSQGEGGEKLFF. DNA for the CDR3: TGCGCCAGCAGCCAAGGGGAGGGGGGAGAAAAACTGTTTTTT.

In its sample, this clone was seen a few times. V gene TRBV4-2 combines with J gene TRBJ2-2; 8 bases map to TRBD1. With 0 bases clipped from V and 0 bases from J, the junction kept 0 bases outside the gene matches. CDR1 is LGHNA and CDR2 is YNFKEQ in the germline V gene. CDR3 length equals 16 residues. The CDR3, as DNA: TGTGCCAGCAGCCAAGAGACAGGGGCGAACACCGGGGAGCTGTTTTTT. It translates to CASSQETGANTGELFF.

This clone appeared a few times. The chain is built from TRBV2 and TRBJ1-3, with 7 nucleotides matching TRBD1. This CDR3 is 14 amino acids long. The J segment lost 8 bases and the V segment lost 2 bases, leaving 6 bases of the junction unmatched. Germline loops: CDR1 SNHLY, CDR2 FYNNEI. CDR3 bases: TGTGCCAGCAGTGAACGGACAGGAGATCACACCATATATTTT. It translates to CASSERTGDHTIYF.

CDR3: CASSKSTGGLSYGYTF. As DNA, the CDR3 is TGCGCCAGCAGTAAATCTACAGGGGGACTTAGCTATGGCTACACCTTC. The J gene is TRBJ1-2, the V gene TRBV10-2; 8 bases are shared with TRBD1. The CDR3 has 16 amino acids. The V and J ends lost 5 bases and 4 bases, in that order; junction bases with no gene match: 12. The germline CDR1 and CDR2 sequences are WSHSY and SAAADI.

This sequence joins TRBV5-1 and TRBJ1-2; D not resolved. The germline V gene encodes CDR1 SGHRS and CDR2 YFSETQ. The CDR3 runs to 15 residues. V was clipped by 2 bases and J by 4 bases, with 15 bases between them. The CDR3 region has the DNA TGCGCCAGCAGCTTAAGACCGGGATCGGTCTATGGCTACACCTTC. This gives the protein CASSLRPGSVYGYTF. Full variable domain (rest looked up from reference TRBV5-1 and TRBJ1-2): KAGVTQTPRYLIKTRGQQVTLSCSPISGHRSVSWYQQTPGQGLQFLFEYFSETQRNKGNFPGRFSGRQFSNSRSEMNVSTLELGDSALYLCASSLRPGSVYGYTFGSGTRLTVV.

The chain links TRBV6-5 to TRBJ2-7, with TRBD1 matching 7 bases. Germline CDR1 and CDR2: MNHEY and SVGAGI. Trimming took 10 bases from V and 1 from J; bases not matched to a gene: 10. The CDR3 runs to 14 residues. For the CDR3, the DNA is TGTGCCATCCTCGACAGGGCCCGGTCCTACGAGCAGTACTTC. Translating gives CAILDRARSYEQYF.

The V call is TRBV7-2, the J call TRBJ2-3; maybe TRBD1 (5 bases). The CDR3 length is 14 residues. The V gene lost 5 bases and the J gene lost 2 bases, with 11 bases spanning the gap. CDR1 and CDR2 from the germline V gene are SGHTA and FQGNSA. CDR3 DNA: TGTGCCAGCAGCCCGACCAGGGTCACAGATACGCAGTATTTT. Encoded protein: CASSPTRVTDTQYF.

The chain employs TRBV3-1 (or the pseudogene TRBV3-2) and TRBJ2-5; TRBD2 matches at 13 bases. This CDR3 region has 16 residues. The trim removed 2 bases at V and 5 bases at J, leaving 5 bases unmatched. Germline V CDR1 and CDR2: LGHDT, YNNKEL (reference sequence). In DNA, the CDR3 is TGTGCCAGCAGCCAAACTAGCGGGAGGGCCTGGGAGACCCAGTACTTC. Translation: CASSQTSGRAWETQYF.

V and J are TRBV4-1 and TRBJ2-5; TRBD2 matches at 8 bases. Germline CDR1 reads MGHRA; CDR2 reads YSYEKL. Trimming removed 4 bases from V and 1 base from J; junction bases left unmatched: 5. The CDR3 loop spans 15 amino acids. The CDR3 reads CASSLREGPQETQYF. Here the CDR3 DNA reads TGCGCCAGCAGCCTCCGGGAGGGGCCCCAAGAGACCCAGTACTTC.

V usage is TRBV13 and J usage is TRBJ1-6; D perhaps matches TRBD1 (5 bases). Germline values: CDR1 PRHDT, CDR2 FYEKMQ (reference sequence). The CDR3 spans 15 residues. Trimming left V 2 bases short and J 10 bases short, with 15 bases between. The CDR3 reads CASSLSRRVYSPLHF. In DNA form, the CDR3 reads TGTGCCAGCAGCTTATCGCGCAGGGTGTACTCACCCCTCCACTTT.

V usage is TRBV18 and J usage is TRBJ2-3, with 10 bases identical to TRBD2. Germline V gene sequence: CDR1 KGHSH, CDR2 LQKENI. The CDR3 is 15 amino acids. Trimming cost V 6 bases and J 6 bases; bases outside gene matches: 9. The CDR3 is CASSQLAGELDTQYF. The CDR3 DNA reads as TGTGCCAGCTCGCAGCTAGCGGGAGAGTTGGATACGCAGTATTTT.

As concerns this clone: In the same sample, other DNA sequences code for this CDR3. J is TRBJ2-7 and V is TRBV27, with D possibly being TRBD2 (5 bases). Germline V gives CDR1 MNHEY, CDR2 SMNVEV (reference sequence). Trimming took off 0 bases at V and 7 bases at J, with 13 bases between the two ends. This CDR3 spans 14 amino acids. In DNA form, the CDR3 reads TGTGCCAGCAGTTTATCCACATATGACTATGAGCAGTACTTC. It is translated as CASSLSTYDYEQYF.

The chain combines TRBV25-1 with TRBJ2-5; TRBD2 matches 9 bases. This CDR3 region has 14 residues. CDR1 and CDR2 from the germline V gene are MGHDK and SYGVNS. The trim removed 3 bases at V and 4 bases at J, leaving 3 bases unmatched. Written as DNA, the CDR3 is TGTGCCAGCAGTGACTCACTAGCGGGAGAGACCCAGTACTTC. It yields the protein CASSDSLAGETQYF.

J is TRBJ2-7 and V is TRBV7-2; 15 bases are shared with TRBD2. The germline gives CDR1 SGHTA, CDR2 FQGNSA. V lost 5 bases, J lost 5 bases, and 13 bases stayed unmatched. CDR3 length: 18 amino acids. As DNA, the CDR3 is TGTGCCAGCAGCACGGGGACTAGCGGGAGGCCCGGAAGGGACGAGCAGTACTTC. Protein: CASSTGTSGRPGRDEQYF.

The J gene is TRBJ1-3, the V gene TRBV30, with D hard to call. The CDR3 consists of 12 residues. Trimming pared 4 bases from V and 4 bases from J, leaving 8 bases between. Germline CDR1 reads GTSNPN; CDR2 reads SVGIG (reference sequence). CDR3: CAWTEQGNTIYF. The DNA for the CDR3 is TGTGCCTGGACCGAGCAAGGAAACACCATATATTTT.

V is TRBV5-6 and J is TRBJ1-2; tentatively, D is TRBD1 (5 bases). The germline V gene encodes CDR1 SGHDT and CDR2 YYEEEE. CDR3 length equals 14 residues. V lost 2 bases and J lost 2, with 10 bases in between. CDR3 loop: CASSFGTLNYGYTF. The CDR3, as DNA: TGTGCCAGCAGCTTCGGGACTCTGAACTATGGCTACACCTTC.

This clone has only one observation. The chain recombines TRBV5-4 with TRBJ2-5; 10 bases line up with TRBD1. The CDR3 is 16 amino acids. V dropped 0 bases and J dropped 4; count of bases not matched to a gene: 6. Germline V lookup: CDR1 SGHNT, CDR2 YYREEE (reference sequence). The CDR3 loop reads CASSLGGDRGLETQYF. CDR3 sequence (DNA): TGTGCCAGCAGCTTGGGGGGTGACAGGGGGCTAGAGACCCAGTACTTC.